The 21 T cell receptor beta chains below come from one sample, sequenced in a study of blood T cell repertoires in COVID-19. The method was immunoSEQ multiplex PCR; TCRdb's version includes in-frame clones alone and lacks a portion of them. The table includes fewer than 250,000 clones, approximately 86% detected once. The sample taken for sequencing was peripheral blood. The receptors come from a woman aged 60 to 75 who had recovered from COVID-19.

The gene calls are TRBV9 and TRBJ2-1; tentative D call: TRBD2 (6 bases). The V end was cut by 0 bases, the J end by 7 bases, with 8 bases between. Germline V gene lookup returns CDR1 SGDLS and CDR2 YYNGEE. The CDR3 runs 13 residues. In nucleotides, the CDR3 is TGTGCCAGCAGCGTAGAGGGGAGGAATGAGCAGTTCTTC. Translated: CASSVEGRNEQFF.

This chain links TRBV9 with TRBJ1-3; a possible D gene is TRBD1 (5 bases). V was clipped by 4 bases and J by 4 bases, with 24 bases between them. This CDR3 spans 18 amino acids. From germline, CDR1 is SGDLS and CDR2 YYNGEE. CDR3 region: CASSILPAGVLGGNTIYF. In DNA, the CDR3 is TGTGCCAGCAGCATACTTCCGGCGGGGGTCCTGGGAGGAAACACCATATATTTT.

This chain joins TRBV4-1 and TRBJ1-4; maybe TRBD1 (6 bases). The CDR3 runs 17 residues. V lost 3 bases, J lost 11 bases, and 25 bases lay in between. The V gene's germline CDR1 is MGHRA and CDR2 YSYEKL. The CDR3 loop reads CASSHFPVGTRNEKLFF. CDR3 bases: TGCGCCAGCAGCCATTTCCCCGTCGGGACACGCAACGAGAAACTGTTTTTT.

This chain joins TRBV19 and TRBJ2-4; 8 positions agree with TRBD1. Trimming at V came to 3 bases and at J to 5 bases, leaving 3 bases not matched to a gene. CDR3 length: 14 residues. Germline V gene sequence: CDR1 LNHDA, CDR2 SQIVND (reference sequence). The CDR3 coding sequence is TGTGCCAGTAGTATCCAGGGGGCGGAAAACATTCAGTACTTC. Encoded protein: CASSIQGAENIQYF. Full variable domain (missing parts from reference TRBV19 and TRBJ2-4): DGGITQSPKYLFRKEGQNVTLSCEQNLNHDAMYWYRQDPGQGLRLIYYSQIVNDFQKGDIAEGYSVSREKKESFPLTVTSAQKNPTAFYLCASSIQGAENIQYFGAGTRLSVL.

This chain connects TRBV5-4 to TRBJ1-2, with a weak D call TRBD1 (5 bases). Germline V lookup: CDR1 SGHNT, CDR2 YYREEE (reference sequence). V lost 7 bases and J lost 2, with 15 bases in between. This CDR3 spans 14 amino acids. In DNA form, the CDR3 reads TGTGCCAGCTCCGTATCGCGACAGAACTATGGCTACACCTTC. The encoded protein is CASSVSRQNYGYTF.

V gene TRBV7-2 combines with J gene TRBJ2-1; 7 nucleotides align to TRBD2. V shed 4 bases and J 0 bases; nucleotides not matched to a gene: 6. Germline V gene sequence: CDR1 SGHTA, CDR2 FQGNSA. CDR3 length equals 16 residues. CDR3 sequence reads: CASSWVWTSSYNEQFF. CDR3 nucleotide sequence: TGTGCCAGCAGCTGGGTGTGGACTAGCTCCTACAATGAGCAGTTCTTC.

The sample holds one count of this clone. The chain uses TRBV19 and TRBJ2-5; no clear D. CDR1 LNHDA and CDR2 SQIVND come from the germline V gene (reference sequence). The CDR3 loop spans 13 amino acids. V lost 5 bases and J 5 bases, leaving 12 bases between the germline ends. DNA for the CDR3: TGTGCCAGTAGTCATCGGTTTCACGAGACCCAGTACTTC. It yields the protein CASSHRFHETQYF.

V and J are TRBV5-6 and TRBJ2-2; 9 nucleotides align to TRBD2. This CDR3 is 15 amino acids long. CDR1 and CDR2 (germline): SGHDT, YYEEEE. The ends lost 4 bases at V and 4 bases at J; junction bases unmatched: 5. For the CDR3, the DNA is TGTGCCAGCAGCCGGCTAGCGGGGACCACCGGGGAGCTGTTTTTT. Its protein is CASSRLAGTTGELFF.

This rearrangement joins TRBV6-1 to TRBJ2-7, with 7 nucleotides matching TRBD2. V dropped 1 base and J dropped 3; count of bases not matched to a gene: 6. The CDR3 loop spans 15 amino acids. Germline CDR1 is MNHNS and CDR2 is SASEGT. The CDR3: CASSEGGGRDYEQYF. The DNA of the CDR3 is TGTGCCAGCAGTGAAGGCGGGGGACGCGACTACGAGCAGTACTTC.

The chain couples TRBV28 to TRBJ2-1; 14 nucleotides align to TRBD2. The ends lost 5 bases at V and 0 bases at J; junction bases unmatched: 9. CDR1 and CDR2 (germline): MDHEN, SYDVKM. This CDR3 spans 19 amino acids. CDR3 nucleotides: TGTGCCAGCAGTCCTCCGGGACTAGCGGGGGTTAGCTCCTACAATGAGCAGTTCTTC. This translates into CASSPPGLAGVSSYNEQFF.

This clone was seen once. The rearrangement uses TRBV7-9 and TRBJ2-7; tentatively, D is TRBD2 (7 bases). Looked up from germline, CDR1 is SEHNR and CDR2 is FQNEAQ (reference sequence). Trimming took off 5 bases at V and 6 bases at J, with 14 bases between the two ends. The CDR3 loop spans 13 amino acids. Here the CDR3 reads CASSPSGGREQYF. The CDR3, as DNA: TGTGCCAGCAGCCCCTCCGGGGGGCGCGAGCAGTACTTC.

This clone was detected only once. J is TRBJ2-7 and V is TRBV6-5; TRBD1 matches 11 bases. The CDR3 loop spans 14 amino acids. With 6 bases clipped from V and 2 bases from J, the junction kept 3 bases outside the gene matches. Germline CDR1 reads MNHEY; CDR2 reads SVGAGI. CDR3 region: CASRGTGGTYEQYF. As DNA, the CDR3 is TGTGCCAGCAGGGGGACAGGGGGGACCTACGAGCAGTACTTC.

The V gene is TRBV28, the J gene TRBJ1-5, with a weak D call TRBD1 (6 bases). Deletions cut 3 bases from V and 4 bases from J, with 13 bases between. The CDR3 is 15 amino acids. Germline assignment: CDR1 MDHEN and CDR2 SYDVKM. The CDR3 is CASSLTGSKNQPQHF. CDR3 DNA sequence: TGTGCCAGCAGTTTGACAGGATCTAAGAATCAGCCCCAGCATTTT. Variable domain in full (rest from reference TRBV28 and TRBJ1-5): DVKVTQSSRYLVKRTGEKVFLECVQDMDHENMFWYRQDPGLGLRLIYFSYDVKMKEKGDIPEGYSVSREKKERFSLILESASTNQTSMYLCASSLTGSKNQPQHFGDGTRLSIL.

V is TRBV19 and J is TRBJ1-2; 7 bases agree with TRBD1. Germline lookup yields CDR1 LNHDA and CDR2 SQIVND (reference sequence). CDR3 length: 17 amino acids. The V segment lost 5 bases and the J segment 2 bases; nucleotides outside the gene matches: 14. CDR3 amino acids: CASSPRRGTASNYGYTF. The CDR3 bases are TGTGCCAGTAGTCCCCGTCGGGGGACAGCGAGCAACTATGGCTACACCTTC.

The rearrangement uses TRBV4-1 and TRBJ2-3; 12 nucleotides match TRBD1. This CDR3 spans 17 amino acids. The V gene's germline CDR1 is MGHRA and CDR2 YSYEKL. V shed 6 bases, J shed 5 bases, and the junction held 12 bases outside the gene matches. CDR3 nucleotide sequence: TGCGCCAGCAGTCGAGGGCCCGGGACAGGGGGCAAAGATACGCAGTATTTT. This codes for CASSRGPGTGGKDTQYF.

The table lists this clone with a few counts. V usage is TRBV11-2 and J usage is TRBJ2-5; TRBD2 matches at 7 bases. CDR1 SGHAT and CDR2 FQNNGV come from the germline V gene. Germline trimming cut 6 bases from V and 4 bases from J; bases unmatched to any gene: 11. This CDR3 spans 15 amino acids. The DNA of the CDR3 is TGTGCCAGCAGGCTCGTGGCGGGGAGGGGAGAGACCCAGTACTTC. Translation: CASRLVAGRGETQYF.

J is TRBJ1-2 and V is TRBV28, with 11 bases aligning to TRBD1. In germline, CDR1 is MDHEN, CDR2 SYDVKM. CDR3 length: 15 amino acids. J gave up 7 bases and V 3 bases, and 7 bases lay outside the gene matches. The CDR3, as DNA: TGTGCCAGCAGTTTTGATCCGGGACAGGGGGGTGGCTACACCTTC. Encoded protein: CASSFDPGQGGGYTF.

In the case of this clone: The same CDR3 can be traced to other DNA sequences in this sample. The chain carries TRBV27 and TRBJ1-2; D may be TRBD1 (6 bases). V lost 6 bases, J lost 1 base, and 9 bases lay in between. Germline V gene lookup returns CDR1 MNHEY and CDR2 SMNVEV (reference sequence). This CDR3 is 13 amino acids long. CDR3 DNA sequence: TGTGCCAGCAGATTACAGGGTAACTATGGCTACACCTTC. It yields the protein CASRLQGNYGYTF.

The V and J genes are TRBV4-1 and TRBJ2-5; 9 nucleotides align to TRBD1. Trimming removed 0 bases from V and 5 bases from J; junction bases left unmatched: 4. CDR1 and CDR2 from the germline V gene are MGHRA and YSYEKL. The CDR3 contains 15 residues. The DNA of the CDR3 is TGCGCCAGCAGCCAAGAAGGGACAGGGTTTGAGACCCAGTACTTC. Its translation is CASSQEGTGFETQYF.

This sequence joins TRBV4-2 and TRBJ2-4; TRBD2 is a possible D gene (6 bases). V shed 3 bases and J shed 9 bases, with 18 bases lying between them. The CDR3 contains 15 residues. The germline CDR1 and CDR2 sequences are LGHNA and YNFKEQ. For the CDR3, the DNA is TGTGCCAGCAGCCACCGGGCACAACTCGGGGGCATTCAGTACTTC. Its translation: CASSHRAQLGGIQYF.

The rearrangement links TRBV5-1 to TRBJ2-5, with 13 bases fitting TRBD2. In germline, CDR1 is SGHRS, CDR2 YFSETQ. The CDR3 runs 15 residues. With 4 bases clipped from V and 3 bases from J, the junction kept 3 bases outside the gene matches. CDR3 sequence: CASSLGTSGEETQYF. The CDR3 nucleotides are TGCGCCAGCAGCCTGGGGACTAGCGGGGAAGAGACCCAGTACTTC.